This T cell receptor beta chain was retrieved from a study of blood T cell repertoires in COVID-19. As originally analysed: By means of reference gene primer amplification, nucleated cell counts were estimated. Clones were read by immunoSEQ multiplex PCR, and TCRdb kept only the in-frame ones, dropping some. The V and J calls and the clone size are those of that table, but D and trimming were determined from the DNA. The table records hundreds of thousands of clones, around 89% of them present only once. Germline-derived CDR1 and CDR2 are MNHEY and SVGAGI. The CDR3 runs 12 residues. V was trimmed by 6 bases and J by 4 bases, leaving 6 bases between them. Comments on this clone: A much larger clone differs by one base, so this may be a read error.

The V and J genes are TRBV6-5 and TRBJ2-2; no firm D call. This clonotype was sampled from a woman aged 30 to 39 with acute or convalescent COVID-19. The sequencing sample was made of peripheral blood. This CDR3 reads CASSPFTGELFF. The CDR3 region has the DNA TGTGCCAGCAGCCCCTTCACCGGGGAGCTGTTTTTT.